This T cell receptor beta chain is drawn from a study of cytomegalovirus exposure and HLA in healthy donors. The roughly 120-subject validation cohort, separate from the 666-subject first cohort, included the donors. Points from the study as a whole: In the 120 validation repertoires, a later analysis found that first-cohort TCR clusters tended to co-occur.

Note on this clone: Its antigen is unidentified.

The CDR3 sequence is 19 residues long. Trimming cost V 5 bases and J 3 bases; bases outside gene matches: 18. Germline CDR1 is SGHVS and CDR2 is FQNEAQ. Assay: immunoSEQ multiplex PCR; the TCRdb copy retains only in-frame clones and omits some. The sample has 250,000 to 350,000 clones; roughly 87% are singletons. V gene TRBV7-8 combines with J gene TRBJ1-5; TRBD1 agrees at 8 bases. The receptor was derived from a man in his thirties or forties in good health and CMV-seronegative. What was sequenced was PBMCs. In DNA form, the CDR3 reads TGTGCCAGCAGCCCTACGCCCATCACAGGGACAGGTTACAATCAGCCCCAGCATTTT. Translated: CASSPTPITGTGYNQPQHF. The full variable domain, its missing parts supplied by reference TRBV7-8 and TRBJ1-5, is GAGVSQSPRYKVAKRGQDVALRCDPISGHVSLFWYQQALGQGPEFLTYFQNEAQLDKSGLPSDRFFAERPEGSVSTLKIQRTQQEDSAVYLCASSPTPITGTGYNQPQHFGDGTRLSIL.